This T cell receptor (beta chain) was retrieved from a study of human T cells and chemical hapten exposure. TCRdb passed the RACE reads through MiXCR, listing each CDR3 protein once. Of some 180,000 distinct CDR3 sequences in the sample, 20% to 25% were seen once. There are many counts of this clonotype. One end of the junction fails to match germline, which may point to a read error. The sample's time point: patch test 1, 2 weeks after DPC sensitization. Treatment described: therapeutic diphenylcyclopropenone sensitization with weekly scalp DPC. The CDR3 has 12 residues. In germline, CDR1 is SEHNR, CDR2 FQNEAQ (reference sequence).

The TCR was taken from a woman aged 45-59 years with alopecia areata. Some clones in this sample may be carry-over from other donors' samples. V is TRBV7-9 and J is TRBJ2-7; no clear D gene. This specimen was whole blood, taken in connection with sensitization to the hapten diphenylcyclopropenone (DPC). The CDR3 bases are TGTGCCAGCAGTTTAGGAGACTACGAGCAGTACTTC. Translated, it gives CASSLGDYEQYF.